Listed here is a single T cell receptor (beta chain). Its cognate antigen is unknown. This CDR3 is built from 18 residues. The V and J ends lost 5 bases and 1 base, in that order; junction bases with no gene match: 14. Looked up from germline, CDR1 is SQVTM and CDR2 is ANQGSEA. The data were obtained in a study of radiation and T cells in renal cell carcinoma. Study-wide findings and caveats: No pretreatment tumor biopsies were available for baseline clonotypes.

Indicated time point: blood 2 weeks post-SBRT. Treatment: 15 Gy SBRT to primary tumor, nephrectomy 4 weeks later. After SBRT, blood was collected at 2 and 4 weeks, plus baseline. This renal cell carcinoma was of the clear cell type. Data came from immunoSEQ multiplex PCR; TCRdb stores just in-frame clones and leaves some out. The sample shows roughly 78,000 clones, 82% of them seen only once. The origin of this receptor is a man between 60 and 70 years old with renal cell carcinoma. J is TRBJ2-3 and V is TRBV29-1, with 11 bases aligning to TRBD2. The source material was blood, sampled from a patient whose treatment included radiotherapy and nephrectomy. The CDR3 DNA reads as TGCAGCGTTCGTAGGGGGGGACTAGCGGCATATCGCACAGATACGCAGTATTTT. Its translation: CSVRRGGLAAYRTDTQYF.